This T cell receptor (beta chain) was captured by sequencing in a study of T-cell reconstitution after alpha-beta-depleted transplantation in children (dated by TCRdb to 2016 to 2017). For context, the study as a whole: T-cell immune reconstitution after TCRalphabeta/CD19-depleted allogeneic hematopoietic cell transplantation in children was quantitatively tracked in the study by means of TCR repertoire profiling.

General conclusions and limits of the study: Hyperexpanded clone frequencies declined over subsequent months; after one year, T-cell counts and TCRbeta diversity were mostly attributed to newly produced T cells. In some patients, the high TCRbeta diversity seen at day 60 was put down to recipient T cells and intrathymic progenitors that had survived conditioning. The apparently early alphabetaT-cell count recovery about two months after transplant was reportedly dependent on only several hundred rapidly expanded clones derived from non-depleted graft cells.

As for this clonotype: Its antigen target is currently unknown. Base qualities are not at hand, and no much larger clone is one base apart.

The treatment or condition label for this specimen denotes: allogeneic hematopoietic cell transplantation with graft depleted of TCRalphabeta T cells and CD19 B cells. The transplant recipients were children given TCRalphabeta/CD19-depleted allogeneic hematopoietic cell grafts. The CDR3 contains 14 residues, cysteine and phenylalanine counted. Only the CDR3 portion is preserved as DNA: 42 bases, with reading frame beginning at the first base. The germline V gene (reference sequence) supplies CDR1 SGHKS and CDR2 YYEKEE. Cut back by 5 bases and 6 bases, the V and J ends lie 15 bases apart. The method was PCR. The instrument was an Illumina HiSeq 2500. TCR libraries were prepared with molecular barcoding, using unique molecular identifiers to normalize TCRbeta repertoire quantification. The raw public data were reprocessed by TCRdb itself: fastp quality trimming at Q25, MiXCR clonotype calling, in-frame beta chains only. Each CDR3 protein gets just one entry, which takes the most common genes and DNA from the rows behind it. This sample has approximately 630,000 distinct CDR3 sequences in its table, and around 13% of those were observed once. Of the sample, 0.79% falls within the top ten clones.

The sequence links TRBV5-5 to TRBJ2-1, and possibly TRBD1, on 5 matching bases. The receptor was derived from a girl aged 2-15 years with congenital amegakaryocytic thrombocytopenia, due to receive a stem cell transplant. The specimen was PBMCs, collected before TCRalphabeta/CD19-depleted stem cell transplant. In nucleotide form, the sequence is TGTGCCAGCAGTCGGCTCAGGGCGACCAATGAGCAGTTCTTC. This gives the protein CASSRLRATNEQFF. With the portions outside the CDR3 filled from the reference TRBV5-5 and TRBJ2-1 genes, the complete variable region becomes DAGVTQSPTHLIKTRGQQVTLRCSPISGHKSVSWYQQVLGQGPQFIFQYYEKEERGRGNFPDRFSARQFPNYSSELNVNALLLGDSALYLCASSRLRATNEQFFGPGTRLTVL.